This T cell receptor beta chain was identified during a study of OX40 agonist ivuxolimab in advanced cancers. With respect to the entire study: Ivuxolimab was a fully human IgG2 agonistic monoclonal antibody targeting the costimulatory receptor OX40 (CD134). Peripheral TCRbeta sequencing aimed to test whether ivuxolimab altered TCR sequence diversity and caused clonal T-cell expansion. Of the roughly 52 patients in dose escalation, 19 had hepatocellular carcinoma, approximately 15 had melanoma, 9 had renal cell carcinoma and 9 had head and neck cancer. Intravenous ivuxolimab was administered to patients every 2 weeks at six dose levels: 0.01, 0.1, 0.3, 1.5, 3 and 10 mg/kg. In the dose-escalation cohort, 82.7% of patients were male, and the mean age was approximately 60 years, with a range of roughly 20 to 80. Patients were allowed to have had prior anti-PD-1, anti-PD-L1 or anti-CTLA-4 therapy, and around 43% of the dose-escalation patients had been treated with checkpoint inhibitors. Partial responses occurred in three dose-escalation patients, of whom one had hepatocellular carcinoma and two had cutaneous melanoma. The monotherapy dose-escalation portion (N of about 52 patients) of the phase I ivuxolimab trial is reported in the paper.

Genomic DNA was extracted from sorted cells for sequencing of the TCRbeta CDR3 region. The immunoSEQ Assay was used for sequencing of TCRbeta CDR3 regions. The table comes from immuneACCESS by way of TCRdb, which keeps in-frame sequences with V and J called. Part of the clones is missing from these tables; in studies checked, under half for an unresolved V gene and the rest for unknown reasons. A total of 20,000 or so clones appear in this sample, about 86% of them only once. Jointly, the top ten make up around 25% of the sample. Study-wide conclusions, independent of this receptor: After ivuxolimab, more expanded clones were found on average in CD8+ T cells than in CD4+ T cells. Low levels of normalized T-cell clonal expansion were also seen in some nonresponding patients. The antigen specificity of the clonally expanded peripheral T cells was not determined. At doses of 0.1 to 3.0 mg/kg, clonal expansion of both CD4+ and CD8+ blood T cells was observed from baseline to week 6. In the 0.1-3.0 mg/kg groups, partial responders were among the patients with the lowest normalized peripheral clonal expansion, particularly in CD8+ T cells.

The trial excluded patients who had a history of autoimmune disease or who were on systemic immunosuppression. Peripheral blood for TCR sequencing was drawn from every dose cohort at baseline, at cycle 4 day 1 and at cycle 7 day 1. The samples were drawn from a first-in-human, open-label, multicenter phase I dose-escalation trial of ivuxolimab. The trial enrolled adults with locally advanced or metastatic head and neck squamous cell, hepatocellular, melanoma or renal cell carcinoma. CD4+ and CD8+ T cells were sorted separately from peripheral blood before TCR sequencing. On this clone itself: No cognate antigen has been identified for it. No per-base quality is available; no much larger clone lies one base away.

The material sequenced was CD4+ or CD8+ T cells sorted from blood, taken in a trial of the OX40 agonist ivuxolimab. This TCR came from an adult with an advanced solid tumor such as melanoma, head and neck, liver or kidney cancer.

The CDR3 amino acid sequence is: CASAPGGGYEQYF. The nucleotides are TGTGCCAGCGCTCCGGGTGGTGGGTACGAGCAGTACTTC. In this chain, TRBV6-6 is recombined with TRBJ2-7; confidence is insufficient to name the D gene. The germline V gene (reference sequence) gives CDR1 as MNHNY and CDR2 as SVGAGI. V is pared back by 8 bases and J by 4 bases, with 15 bases lying between the germline termini. The CDR3 spans 13 residues, from the cysteine through the phenylalanine. Only the CDR3 DNA is retained, 39 bases long and in frame from the first base.